This T cell receptor (beta chain) comes out of a study of T cells expressing NK-cell markers. Study overall: Sorted CD3+CD56-NKG2C+, CD3+CD56+NKG2C+ and CD3+CD56+NKG2C- T cells supplied the TCR beta repertoires.

The CDR3 has 17 amino acids. Germline-derived CDR1 and CDR2 are SGHKS and YYEKEE (reference sequence). Remarks on this clonotype: Its matching antigen is unknown.

TCRdb reprocessed the 5' RACE reads, keeping one entry per CDR3 protein, no DNA. This table holds fewer than 550,000 distinct CDR3 sequences. Study observations and caveats: Dominant NKG2C+ clonotypes in over 5 donors made up about 1.0-7.0% of CD8+ T cells.

This sequence originates from a woman between 45 and 65 years old in good health. The rearrangement links TRBV5-5 to TRBJ2-5; TCRdb proposes TRBD2, but this gene call is untestable without DNA. Sequencing used blood T cells: a sorted CD56 or NKG2C T cell subset, CD4+ or CD8+ T cells, or bulk PBMC T cells (not recorded which). The CDR3 loop is CASSPVGTSGSLETQYF.